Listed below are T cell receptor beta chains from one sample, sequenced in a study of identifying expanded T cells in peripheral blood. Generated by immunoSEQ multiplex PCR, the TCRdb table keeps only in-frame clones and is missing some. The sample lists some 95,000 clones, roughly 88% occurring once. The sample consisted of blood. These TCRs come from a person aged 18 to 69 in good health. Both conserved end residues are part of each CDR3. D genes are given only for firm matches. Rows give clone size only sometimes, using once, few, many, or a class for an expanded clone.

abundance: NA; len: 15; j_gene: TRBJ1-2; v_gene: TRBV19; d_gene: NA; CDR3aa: CASSTLDSSNYGYTF; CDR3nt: TGTGCCAGTAGTACCCTCGATTCCTCTAACTATGGCTACACCTTC
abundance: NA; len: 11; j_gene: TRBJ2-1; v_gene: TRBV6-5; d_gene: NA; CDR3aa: CASSYSDRQFF; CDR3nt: TGTGCCAGCAGTTACTCAGATCGTCAGTTCTTC
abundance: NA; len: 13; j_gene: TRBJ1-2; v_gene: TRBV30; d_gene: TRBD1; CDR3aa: CAFLSTGNYGYTF; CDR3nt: TGTGCCTTCTTATCGACAGGGAACTATGGCTACACCTTC
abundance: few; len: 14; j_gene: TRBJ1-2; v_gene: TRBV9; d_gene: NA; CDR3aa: CASSPREQSYGYTF; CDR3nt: TGTGCCAGCAGCCCACGGGAGCAGTCGTATGGCTACACCTTC
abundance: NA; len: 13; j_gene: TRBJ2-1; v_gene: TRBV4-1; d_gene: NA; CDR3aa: CASSQDRNNEQFF; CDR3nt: TGCGCCAGCAGCCAAGATCGTAACAATGAGCAGTTCTTC
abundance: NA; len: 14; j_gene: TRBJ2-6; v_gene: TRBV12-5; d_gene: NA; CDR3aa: CASGPQPISHVLTF; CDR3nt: TGTGCTAGTGGTCCCCAACCCATTTCGCATGTCCTGACTTTC
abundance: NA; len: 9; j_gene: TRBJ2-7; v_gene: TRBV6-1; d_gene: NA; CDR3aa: CASSHEQYF; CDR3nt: TGTGCCAGCAGTCACGAGCAGTACTTC
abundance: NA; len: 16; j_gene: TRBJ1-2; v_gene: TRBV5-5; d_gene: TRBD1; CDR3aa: CASSFLRDRGSYGYTF; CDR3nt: TGTGCCAGCAGCTTCCTCCGGGACAGGGGGTCCTATGGCTACACCTTC
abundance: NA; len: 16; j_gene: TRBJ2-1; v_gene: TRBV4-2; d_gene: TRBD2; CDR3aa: CASSLAASGRYNEQFF; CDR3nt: TGTGCCAGCAGCTTAGCGGCTAGCGGGAGATACAATGAGCAGTTCTTC
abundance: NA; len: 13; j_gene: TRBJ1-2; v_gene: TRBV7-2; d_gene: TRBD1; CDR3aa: CASSFGQGLRYTF; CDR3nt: TGTGCCAGCAGCTTTGGACAGGGACTGCGCTACACCTTC
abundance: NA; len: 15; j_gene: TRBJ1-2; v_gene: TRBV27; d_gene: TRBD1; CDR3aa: CASRKTGQFLFGYTF; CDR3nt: TGTGCCAGCAGAAAAACGGGACAGTTTCTTTTTGGCTACACCTTC
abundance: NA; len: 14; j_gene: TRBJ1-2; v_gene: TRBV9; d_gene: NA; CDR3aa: CASSGQLTNYGYTF; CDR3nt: TGTGCCAGCAGCGGACAGCTTACGAACTATGGCTACACCTTC
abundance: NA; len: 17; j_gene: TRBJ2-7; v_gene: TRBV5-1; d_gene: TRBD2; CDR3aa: CASSSGLAGRPTGEQYF; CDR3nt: TGCGCCAGCAGCTCCGGACTAGCGGGCCGACCTACGGGCGAGCAGTACTTC
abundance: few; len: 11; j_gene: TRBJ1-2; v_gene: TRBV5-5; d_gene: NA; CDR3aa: CASSYLLSYTF; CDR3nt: TGTGCCAGCAGTTACCTCTTAAGCTACACCTTC
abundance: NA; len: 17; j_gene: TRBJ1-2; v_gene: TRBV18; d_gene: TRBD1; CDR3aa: CASSPILGQPIYYGYTF; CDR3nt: TGTGCCAGCTCACCGATACTGGGACAGCCCATTTACTATGGCTACACCTTC
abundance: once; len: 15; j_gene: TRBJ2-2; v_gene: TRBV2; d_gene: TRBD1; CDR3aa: CASKAKTGFPGELFF; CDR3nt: TGTGCCAGCAAGGCTAAGACAGGGTTCCCCGGGGAGCTGTTTTTT
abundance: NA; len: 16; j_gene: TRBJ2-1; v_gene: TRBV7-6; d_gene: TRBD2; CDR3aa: CASSGVGTSGDNEQFF; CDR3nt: TGTGCCAGCAGCGGGGTAGGGACTAGCGGAGACAATGAGCAGTTCTTC